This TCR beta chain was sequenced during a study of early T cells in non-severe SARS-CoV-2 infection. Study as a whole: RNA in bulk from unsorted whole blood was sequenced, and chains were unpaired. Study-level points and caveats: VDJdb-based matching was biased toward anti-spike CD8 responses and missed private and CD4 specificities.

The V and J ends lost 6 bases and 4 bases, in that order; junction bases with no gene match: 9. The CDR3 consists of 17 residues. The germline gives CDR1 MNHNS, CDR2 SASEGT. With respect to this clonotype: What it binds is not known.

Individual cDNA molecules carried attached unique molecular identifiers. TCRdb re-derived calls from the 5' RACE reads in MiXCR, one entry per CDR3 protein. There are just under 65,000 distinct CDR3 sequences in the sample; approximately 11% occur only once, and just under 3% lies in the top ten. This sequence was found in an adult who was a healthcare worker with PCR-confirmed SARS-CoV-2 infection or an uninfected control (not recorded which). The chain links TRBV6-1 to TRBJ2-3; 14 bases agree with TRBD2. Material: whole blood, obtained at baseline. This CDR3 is CASRSSGTSGGADTQYF. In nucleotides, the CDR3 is TGTGCCAGCAGGTCATCCGGGACTAGCGGGGGCGCAGATACGCAGTATTTT.